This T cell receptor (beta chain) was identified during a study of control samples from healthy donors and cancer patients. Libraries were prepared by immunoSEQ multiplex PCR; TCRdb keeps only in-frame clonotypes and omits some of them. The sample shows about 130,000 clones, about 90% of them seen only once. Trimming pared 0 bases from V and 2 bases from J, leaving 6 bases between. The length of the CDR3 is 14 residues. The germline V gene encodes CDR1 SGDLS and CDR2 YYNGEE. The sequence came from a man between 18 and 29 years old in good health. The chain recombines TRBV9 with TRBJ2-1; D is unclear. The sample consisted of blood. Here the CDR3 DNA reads TGTGCCAGCAGCGTAGCTGGGACCTACAATGAGCAGTTCTTC. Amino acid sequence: CASSVAGTYNEQFF.